A selection of T cell receptor beta chains follows, all from one sample in a study of patients and donors after allogeneic stem cell transplantation. MiXCR, run by TCRdb on the RT-PCR reads, gives a single entry per CDR3 protein. The sample has about a million distinct CDR3 sequences, about a sixth seen once. Sequenced input: blood, either unsorted or a sorted T cell fraction (not recorded which). Receptor source: a human donor who was either an allogeneic HSCT recipient or a stem cell or donor lymphocyte infusion donor (not recorded which). It is not recorded whose cells these are; they may come from a transplant donor. The conserved cysteine and the conserved F or W are not part of the CDR3 here. D genes are given only for firm matches.

v_gene	d_gene	j_gene	CDR3aa
TRBV27	-	TRBJ1-4	ASRGVERKLF
TRBV21-1	-	TRBJ2-1	ASTTGTFPYNEQF
TRBV12-3/TRBV12-4	TRBD1	TRBJ1-6	AINKQGSSYNSPLH
TRBV11-2	-	TRBJ1-2	ASSVDTYYGYT
TRBV5-1	TRBD2	TRBJ2-5	ASSFERGSETQY
TRBV7-7	TRBD1	TRBJ2-7	ASSRGPGQGANEQY
TRBV12-3/TRBV12-4	TRBD1	TRBJ1-6	ASSSLDRVALH
TRBV29-1	-	TRBJ2-3	SVGFSTDTQY
TRBV7-2	TRBD1	TRBJ1-2	ASSTTGAGYT
TRBV9	-	TRBJ2-7	ASSVGAAGEAYEQY
TRBV4-2	-	TRBJ1-1	ASSQEVGNTEAF